This TCR beta chain was observed in a study of CD8 T cells in ankylosing spondylitis. This clonotype was picked up a small number of times. CDR3 length: 15 residues. J was trimmed by 6 bases and V by 6 bases; bases with no gene match: 7. MiXCR was run by TCRdb on the 5' RACE reads, yielding one entry per CDR3 protein. The sample includes approximately 350,000 distinct CDR3 sequences, about 20% of them seen just once. What was sequenced was blood, either unsorted or a sorted T cell fraction (not recorded which). The chain couples TRBV12-3 or TRBV12-4 to TRBJ1-5; TRBD1 aligns across 11 bases. This TCR came from a male donor with ankylosing spondylitis or in good health (not recorded which). The CDR3 coding sequence is TGTGCCAGCAGCCGGACAGGGGGCTTTACTCAGCCCCAGCATTTT. Its translation: CASSRTGGFTQPQHF.